Below are 4 T cell receptor beta chains sequenced from a single sample in a study of identical twins. TCRdb passed the 5' RACE reads through MiXCR, listing each CDR3 protein once. The sample lists 1.5 million or so distinct CDR3 sequences, around 29% occurring once. The specimen sequenced was cord blood. All receptors come from a newborn girl in good health.

With regard to this clonotype: Just one base apart from a much larger clone, this may be a read error. The chain joins TRBV12-3 or TRBV12-4 to TRBJ2-7; D is unclear. The CDR3 is 14 residues long. The CDR3 spells CASILAPPTYEQYF. CDR3 sequence (DNA): TGTGCCAGCATTTTAGCTCCCCCAACCTACGAGCAGTACTTC.

This clonotype was recorded a few times. V is TRBV2 and J is TRBJ2-1, with 9 bases fitting TRBD2. Germline CDR1 is SNHLY and CDR2 is FYNNEI. The CDR3 has 13 amino acids. The V gene end was trimmed by 8 bases and the J gene end by 7 bases; junction bases not matched to a gene: 6. The CDR3 DNA sequence: TGTGCCAGCTCCGATAGCGGGAGAAATGAGCAGTTCTTC. This codes for CASSDSGRNEQFF.

As for this clonotype: A read error is possible here, since a much larger clone lies one base away. The chain has TRBV27 and TRBJ1-2, with D unresolved. The V gene lost 3 bases and the J gene lost 7 bases, with 9 bases spanning the gap. CDR3 length: 12 residues. Germline values: CDR1 MNHEY, CDR2 SMNVEV (reference sequence). The CDR3 DNA reads as TGTGCCAGCAGTTTGGAGGAGTTTGGCTACACCTTC. Translation gives CASSLEEFGYTF.

V is TRBV6-5 and J is TRBJ2-3; 15 nucleotides agree with TRBD2. From germline, CDR1 is MNHEY and CDR2 SVGAGI. The CDR3 extends over 19 amino acids. V gave up 0 bases and J gave up 2 bases; unmatched junction bases: 6. CDR3 loop: CASSYSPGLAGGPTDTQYF. In nucleotides, the CDR3 is TGTGCCAGCAGTTACTCCCCGGGACTAGCGGGAGGTCCCACAGATACGCAGTATTTT.